Listed below are T cell receptor beta chains from one sample, sequenced in a study of T cells in Graves' hyperthyroidism and ophthalmopathy. TCRdb ran MiXCR on the multiplex PCR reads and lists one entry per CDR3 protein. The sample includes roughly 740,000 distinct CDR3 sequences, over 15% seen only once; the top ten take around 8%. The sample was blood. Source of these receptors: a man between 18 and 35 years old with Graves' hyperthyroidism. Each CDR3 is given with its conserved first and last residue. Each record gives: D gene, V gene, J gene, clone size, CDR3 DNA, CDR3 protein. D genes are given only for firm matches. The size of a clone is reported for some rows only, either as once, few or many, or as a class for expanded clones.

D gene: NA
V gene: TRBV28
J gene: TRBJ2-3
clone size: many
CDR3 DNA: TGTGCCAGCAGCTCGAACACAGATACGCAGTATTTT
CDR3 protein: CASSSNTDTQYF

D gene: NA
V gene: TRBV5-6
J gene: TRBJ2-4
clone size: NA
CDR3 DNA: TGTGCCAGCAGCTTTCCGGGGACATCGCCCGTTGGGGCCAAAAACATTCAGTACTTC
CDR3 protein: CASSFPGTSPVGAKNIQYF

D gene: NA
V gene: TRBV2
J gene: TRBJ2-7
clone size: many
CDR3 DNA: TGTGCCAGCATTGCGGGGACAGTAAACGGGGAGCAGTACTTC
CDR3 protein: CASIAGTVNGEQYF

D gene: NA
V gene: TRBV28
J gene: TRBJ1-2
clone size: many
CDR3 DNA: TGTGCCAGCAGTTTTGGAGGTAGTGACTATGGCTACACCTTC
CDR3 protein: CASSFGGSDYGYTF

D gene: NA
V gene: TRBV30
J gene: TRBJ2-3
clone size: many
CDR3 DNA: TGTGCCTGGAGTGTTGGGGGTGCAGATACGCAGTATTTT
CDR3 protein: CAWSVGGADTQYF

D gene: NA
V gene: TRBV11-3
J gene: TRBJ2-3
clone size: few
CDR3 DNA: TGTGCCAGCAGCTTGGGGAATAGCGGAAGCACAGATACGCAGTATTTT
CDR3 protein: CASSLGNSGSTDTQYF

D gene: NA
V gene: TRBV6-4
J gene: TRBJ2-5
clone size: few
CDR3 DNA: TGTGCCAGCCCCGCTACCCAGTACTTC
CDR3 protein: CASPATQYF

D gene: TRBD2
V gene: TRBV29-1
J gene: TRBJ2-3
clone size: NA
CDR3 DNA: TGCAGCGTTGCGATGGCGGGAGGGCTGGGAGATACGCAGTATTTT
CDR3 protein: CSVAMAGGLGDTQYF

D gene: NA
V gene: TRBV28
J gene: TRBJ2-1
clone size: many
CDR3 DNA: TGTGCCGGCAGCCAAGGTGGGGGGTCGTATGAGCAGTTCTTC
CDR3 protein: CAGSQGGGSYEQFF

D gene: TRBD2
V gene: TRBV11-3
J gene: TRBJ2-3
clone size: many
CDR3 DNA: TGTGCCAGCAGCGTCACTAGCGGGACGAGAAATACGCAGTATTTT
CDR3 protein: CASSVTSGTRNTQYF

D gene: TRBD1
V gene: TRBV7-9
J gene: TRBJ1-5
clone size: many
CDR3 DNA: TGTGCCAGCAGCTATTTCGGCAGGGGGGTGAATCAGCCCCAGCATTTT
CDR3 protein: CASSYFGRGVNQPQHF

D gene: NA
V gene: TRBV28
J gene: TRBJ2-3
clone size: many
CDR3 DNA: TGTGCCAGCAGGGGCACAGATACGCAGTATTTT
CDR3 protein: CASRGTDTQYF

D gene: NA
V gene: TRBV5-1
J gene: TRBJ1-1
clone size: NA
CDR3 DNA: TGCGCCAGCAGCTTGGGCCCAACAGGGTTTGAGGACACTGAAGCTTTCTTT
CDR3 protein: CASSLGPTGFEDTEAFF

D gene: NA
V gene: TRBV3-1
J gene: TRBJ1-3
clone size: few
CDR3 DNA: TGTGCCAGCAGCCAAGCCAAGGGAGGGACAAGGTTACCTGGAAACACCATATATTTT
CDR3 protein: CASSQAKGGTRLPGNTIYF

D gene: TRBD1
V gene: TRBV6-2/TRBV6-3
J gene: TRBJ1-2
clone size: NA
CDR3 DNA: TGTGCCAGCAGAGGACAGGGGTTTAACTATGGCTACACCTTC
CDR3 protein: CASRGQGFNYGYTF

D gene: TRBD2
V gene: TRBV5-4
J gene: TRBJ2-3
clone size: few
CDR3 DNA: TGTGCCGGTCCACTAGCGAAGAATAGCACAGATACGCAGTATTTT
CDR3 protein: CAGPLAKNSTDTQYF

D gene: TRBD1
V gene: TRBV29-1
J gene: TRBJ2-3
clone size: NA
CDR3 DNA: TGCAGCGTCGGGACAGGGCTACACACAGATACGCAGTATTTT
CDR3 protein: CSVGTGLHTDTQYF

D gene: TRBD2
V gene: TRBV7-2
J gene: TRBJ2-5
clone size: many
CDR3 DNA: TGTGCCAGCAGCTTAGAGCTAGCGGGAGGCCAAGAGACCCAGTACTTC
CDR3 protein: CASSLELAGGQETQYF

D gene: NA
V gene: TRBV9
J gene: TRBJ2-1
clone size: many
CDR3 DNA: TGTGCCAGCAGCGTAGAGAGGGGTGAGCAGTTCTTC
CDR3 protein: CASSVERGEQFF

D gene: NA
V gene: TRBV28
J gene: TRBJ2-7
clone size: few
CDR3 DNA: TGTGCCAGCAGTGCGGGAGAGCAGTACTTC
CDR3 protein: CASSAGEQYF

D gene: NA
V gene: TRBV20-1
J gene: TRBJ2-5
clone size: many
CDR3 DNA: TGCAGTGCTAGAGGCCTTGTGTGGAGCGGAGGACAAGAGACCCAGTACTTC
CDR3 protein: CSARGLVWSGGQETQYF

D gene: NA
V gene: TRBV19
J gene: TRBJ2-7
clone size: few
CDR3 DNA: TGTGCCAGTAGTGACGGGAGAAGGGACGAGCAGTACTTC
CDR3 protein: CASSDGRRDEQYF

D gene: NA
V gene: TRBV20-1
J gene: TRBJ1-1
clone size: few
CDR3 DNA: TGCAGTGCTAGCCAGGGCCCCTTAATAGAAGCTTTCTTT
CDR3 protein: CSASQGPLIEAFF

D gene: TRBD1
V gene: TRBV2
J gene: TRBJ1-5
clone size: many
CDR3 DNA: TGTGCCAGCGGGGGACAGGGCCGAAATCAGCCCCAGCATTTT
CDR3 protein: CASGGQGRNQPQHF

D gene: NA
V gene: TRBV11-2
J gene: TRBJ2-7
clone size: NA
CDR3 DNA: TGTGCCGGCAGCTCGGGCGAGCAGTACTTC
CDR3 protein: CAGSSGEQYF

D gene: TRBD1
V gene: TRBV20-1
J gene: TRBJ2-1
clone size: few
CDR3 DNA: TGCAGTGCTAGCAGGGGGCAAAATGAGCAGTTCTTC
CDR3 protein: CSASRGQNEQFF

D gene: NA
V gene: TRBV20-1
J gene: TRBJ2-1
clone size: few
CDR3 DNA: TGCAGTGCTAGAGATCGGCGAGGCCTGAGCTCCTACAATGAGCAGTTCTTC
CDR3 protein: CSARDRRGLSSYNEQFF

D gene: NA
V gene: TRBV12-3/TRBV12-4
J gene: TRBJ2-7
clone size: few
CDR3 DNA: TGTGCCAGCAGTTTGGGTGGTCCCCTCGAGCAGTACTTC
CDR3 protein: CASSLGGPLEQYF

D gene: NA
V gene: TRBV7-9
J gene: TRBJ2-7
clone size: many
CDR3 DNA: TGTGCCAGCAGCGGCCGGGACAAGTCCTACGAGCAGTACTTC
CDR3 protein: CASSGRDKSYEQYF

D gene: NA
V gene: TRBV7-9
J gene: TRBJ2-7
clone size: many
CDR3 DNA: TGTGCCAGCAGCTTAGTTATAGAACCTTACGAGCAGTACTTC
CDR3 protein: CASSLVIEPYEQYF

D gene: NA
V gene: TRBV12-3/TRBV12-4
J gene: TRBJ2-1
clone size: NA
CDR3 DNA: TGTGCCAGCAGTTTACTGGGCCCTTGGAATGAGCAGTTCTTC
CDR3 protein: CASSLLGPWNEQFF

D gene: TRBD1
V gene: TRBV9
J gene: TRBJ1-6
clone size: NA
CDR3 DNA: TGTGCCAGCAGCGGCTTAGGACAGGGGTATAATTCACCCCTCCACTTT
CDR3 protein: CASSGLGQGYNSPLHF

D gene: TRBD1
V gene: TRBV5-1
J gene: TRBJ1-4
clone size: few
CDR3 DNA: TGCGCCAGCAGCACGGGACAGGGAGGTGAAAAACTGTTTTTT
CDR3 protein: CASSTGQGGEKLFF

D gene: NA
V gene: TRBV11-2
J gene: TRBJ2-5
clone size: many
CDR3 DNA: TGTGCCAGCAGCTTAACACCGCCCGAGACCCAGTACTTC
CDR3 protein: CASSLTPPETQYF

D gene: TRBD2
V gene: TRBV5-4
J gene: TRBJ2-5
clone size: few
CDR3 DNA: TGTGCCAGCAGCTTGGAACTAGCGGGAGTAAAGGAGACCCAGTACTTC
CDR3 protein: CASSLELAGVKETQYF

D gene: NA
V gene: TRBV20-1
J gene: TRBJ2-4
clone size: many
CDR3 DNA: TGCAGTGCGAAGGACAAGGCCAAAAACATTCAGTACTTC
CDR3 protein: CSAKDKAKNIQYF

D gene: TRBD2
V gene: TRBV20-1
J gene: TRBJ2-1
clone size: NA
CDR3 DNA: TGCAGTGCCAAGCGGGGCGGGATCTACAATGAGCAGTTCTTC
CDR3 protein: CSAKRGGIYNEQFF

D gene: NA
V gene: TRBV4-1
J gene: TRBJ2-1
clone size: NA
CDR3 DNA: TGCGCCAGCAGCCAAAGTAGCGGATACAATGAGCAGTTCTTC
CDR3 protein: CASSQSSGYNEQFF

D gene: NA
V gene: TRBV24-1
J gene: TRBJ2-7
clone size: many
CDR3 DNA: TGTGCCACCAGTGATTCCCTGGTGGGAGCAACCGAGCAGTACTTC
CDR3 protein: CATSDSLVGATEQYF

D gene: TRBD1
V gene: TRBV29-1
J gene: TRBJ2-7
clone size: few
CDR3 DNA: TGCAGCGTCCACGACCCGGGACAGGGGGTCTACGAGCAGTACTTC
CDR3 protein: CSVHDPGQGVYEQYF

D gene: TRBD1
V gene: TRBV6-1
J gene: TRBJ1-1
clone size: NA
CDR3 DNA: TGTGCCAGCAGCTGGACAGGGGGATCTATGAACACTGAAGCTTTCTTT
CDR3 protein: CASSWTGGSMNTEAFF

D gene: NA
V gene: TRBV19
J gene: TRBJ2-1
clone size: NA
CDR3 DNA: TGTGCCAGTAGTATAGGGAATGAGCAGTTCTTC
CDR3 protein: CASSIGNEQFF

D gene: TRBD2
V gene: TRBV28
J gene: TRBJ2-5
clone size: NA
CDR3 DNA: TGTGCCAGCAGTACGCAATCTAGCGGGAGGCTGCCTGGGGTCCCAGAGACCCAGTACTTC
CDR3 protein: CASSTQSSGRLPGVPETQYF

D gene: TRBD2
V gene: TRBV7-9
J gene: TRBJ2-7
clone size: many
CDR3 DNA: TGTGCCAGCAGCATCACCAGAGCGGGACGGCCCGACGAGCAGTACTTC
CDR3 protein: CASSITRAGRPDEQYF

D gene: TRBD1
V gene: TRBV12-3/TRBV12-4
J gene: TRBJ2-1
clone size: many
CDR3 DNA: TGTGCCAGCAGTCCCGCAGGGGGAGTGGGAAATGAGCAGTTCTTC
CDR3 protein: CASSPAGGVGNEQFF

D gene: TRBD1
V gene: TRBV10-1
J gene: TRBJ2-1
clone size: NA
CDR3 DNA: TGCGCCAGCAGTGATCGGCAGGGGGCCGGGAATGAGCAGTTCTTC
CDR3 protein: CASSDRQGAGNEQFF